This is a list of T cell receptor beta chains from one sample in a study of shared clonotypes between healthy human individuals. Sequencing was performed with immunoSEQ multiplex PCR; in TCRdb, only in-frame clones are kept and a portion is missing. The sample lists around 2.5 million clones, over 85% occurring once. The sequencing sample was made of naive CD4+ T cells from PBMCs. Receptor source: a young man in good health. Some clones in this sample may be carry-over from other donors' samples. Each CDR3 is given with its conserved first and last residue. The order of the fields is D gene, V gene, J gene, clone size, CDR3 DNA, CDR3 protein. The D gene is left open where the match is weak. Size tells how often a clone was seen (once, few, many) or the class of an expanded clone, and some rows leave it out.

>.|TRBV5-1|TRBJ1-1|.
TGCGCCAGCAGCTCCACCCCAGGGGAACCGGCCGAAGCTTTCTTT
CASSSTPGEPAEAFF
>.|TRBV5-4|TRBJ1-3|.
TGTGCCAGCAGCTTGGGGGGAAGCTCTGGAAACACCATATATTTT
CASSLGGSSGNTIYF
>TRBD2|TRBV14|TRBJ2-1|.
TGTGCCAGCAGCCCAACGGGCGGACTAGCGGGGTACAATGAGCAGTTCTTC
CASSPTGGLAGYNEQFF
>.|TRBV2|TRBJ2-7|few
TGTGCCAGCAGTGAACGCCGATCTGGGGCCTACGAGCAGTACTTC
CASSERRSGAYEQYF
>.|TRBV28|TRBJ1-2|.
TGTGCCAGCAGTTCACTAAGGGGAACGGGGGCGAGTCACTATGGCTACACCTTC
CASSSLRGTGASHYGYTF
>.|TRBV7-2|TRBJ1-5|few
TGTGCCAGCAGCTTCGGTAGCAATCAGCCCCAGCATTTT
CASSFGSNQPQHF
>TRBD2|TRBV5-4|TRBJ2-5|.
TGTGCCAGCAGCTTCTCTAGCGGGACCCAAGAGACCCAGTACTTC
CASSFSSGTQETQYF
>.|TRBV5-1|TRBJ1-4|.
TGCGCCAGCAGCTCCAACGGCCTCGATCCTAATGAAAAACTGTTTTTT
CASSSNGLDPNEKLFF
>.|TRBV29-1|TRBJ2-3|.
TGCAGCGTTGTGGGTAGCGCTAGCACAGATACGCAGTATTTT
CSVVGSASTDTQYF
>.|TRBV28|TRBJ1-3|.
TGTGCCAGCAGTTTAATCGGGGACTCTGGAAACACCATATATTTT
CASSLIGDSGNTIYF
>.|TRBV7-9|TRBJ2-7|.
TGTGCCAGCAGCTTAGACTTTTCCGCGGGCGAGTACTTC
CASSLDFSAGEYF
>.|TRBV28|TRBJ2-7|.
TGTGCCAGCACCTTGAGCTCCTACGAGCAGTACTTC
CASTLSSYEQYF
>.|TRBV4-1|TRBJ1-1|.
TGCGCCAGCAGCCAAGATTCCACCCTTGAAGCTTTCTTT
CASSQDSTLEAFF